A selection of T cell receptor beta chains follows, all from one sample in a study of cytomegalovirus exposure and HLA in healthy donors. Method: immunoSEQ multiplex PCR; TCRdb's copy keeps in-frame clones and lacks some. Here the sample spans about 190,000 clones, roughly 80% being singletons. Sequencing used PBMCs. These receptors were obtained from a woman younger than 30 in good health and CMV-seronegative. The CDR3 runs from the conserved cysteine through the conserved F or W. The order of the fields is V gene, clone size, J gene, D gene, CDR3 protein, CDR3 DNA. The D gene is left open where the match is weak. Not all rows give a size; the values are once, few, many and, for expanded clones, a class.

>TRBV13|-|TRBJ1-2|TRBD1
CASSRKGQDVYGYTF
TGTGCCAGCAGCAGGAAGGGACAGGACGTCTATGGCTACACCTTC
>TRBV29-1|many|TRBJ1-1|-
CSAAEQGTEAFF
TGCAGCGCCGCAGAGCAGGGAACTGAAGCTTTCTTT
>TRBV14|-|TRBJ1-2|TRBD1
CASRKQGYGYTF
TGTGCCAGCAGGAAACAGGGGTATGGCTACACCTTC
>TRBV4-3|-|TRBJ1-2|-
CASSQVITGSYGYTF
TGCGCCAGCAGCCAAGTAATAACAGGGTCCTATGGCTACACCTTC
>TRBV2|-|TRBJ2-7|TRBD2
CASSEWGLAGGTYEQYF
TGTGCCAGCAGTGAATGGGGGCTAGCGGGGGGAACCTACGAGCAGTACTTC
>TRBV20-1|-|TRBJ1-2|-
CSAPRGGGYTF
TGCAGTGCTCCACGAGGGGGTGGCTACACCTTC
>TRBV5-6|-|TRBJ2-7|TRBD2
CASTRLAGGPDEQYF
TGTGCCAGCACTCGCTTAGCGGGGGGGCCAGACGAGCAGTACTTC
>TRBV9|-|TRBJ1-6|-
CASSVGPGTVSSAYNSPLHF
TGTGCCAGCAGCGTAGGGCCGGGAACGGTGTCAAGCGCCTATAATTCACCCCTCCACTTT
>TRBV21-1|-|TRBJ2-1|-
CASRGGPHEQFF
TGTGCCAGTAGAGGAGGACCCCATGAGCAGTTCTTC
>TRBV6-1|-|TRBJ1-5|TRBD1
CASSWTGVQPQHF
TGTGCCAGCAGTTGGACAGGGGTCCAGCCCCAGCATTTT
>TRBV7-9|-|TRBJ1-1|TRBD1
CASSSTGIGTEAFF
TGTGCCAGCAGCTCGACAGGGATTGGCACTGAAGCTTTCTTT
>TRBV7-6|-|TRBJ1-1|-
CASSLAQYRTTNTEAFF
TGTGCCAGCAGCTTAGCGCAGTACCGGACAACGAACACTGAAGCTTTCTTT
>TRBV6-5|-|TRBJ2-7|-
CASRPGDTDEQYF
TGTGCCAGCAGGCCAGGGGATACCGACGAGCAGTACTTC
>TRBV27|-|TRBJ2-3|-
CASREGADTDTQYF
TGTGCCAGCAGGGAGGGGGCAGACACAGATACGCAGTATTTT
>TRBV6-5|-|TRBJ2-7|-
CASSYSSRGSYEQYF
TGTGCCAGCAGTTACTCGAGTCGGGGAAGCTACGAGCAGTACTTC
>TRBV27|-|TRBJ2-7|TRBD1
CASSPGQGGSYEQYF
TGTGCCAGCAGTCCGGGACAGGGTGGGTCCTACGAGCAGTACTTC
>TRBV7-9|-|TRBJ2-7|TRBD2
CASSSTSGGPHFEYEQYF
TGTGCCAGCAGCTCGACTAGCGGGGGGCCTCATTTTGAATACGAGCAGTACTTC
>TRBV19|-|TRBJ1-5|TRBD1
CASSPRDRGDNQPQHF
TGTGCCAGTAGTCCCCGGGACAGGGGGGACAATCAGCCCCAGCATTTT
>TRBV7-2|-|TRBJ2-7|-
CASSPRGGGPLYEQYF
TGTGCCAGCAGCCCCAGGGGCGGGGGCCCACTCTACGAGCAGTACTTC
>TRBV10-2|-|TRBJ2-3|TRBD2
CASSESGSGRADTQYF
TGCGCCAGCAGTGAGTCAGGCAGCGGGAGGGCAGATACGCAGTATTTT
>TRBV6-1|once|TRBJ2-6|TRBD2
CASGGFGGANVLTF
TGTGCCTCGGGAGGGTTCGGAGGGGCCAACGTCCTGACTTTC
>TRBV5-1|few|TRBJ2-1|TRBD1
CASSFKLTGAYNEQFF
TGCGCCAGCAGCTTTAAACTTACAGGGGCTTACAATGAGCAGTTCTTC
>TRBV14|-|TRBJ1-6|-
CASSQTQGKSPLHF
TGTGCCAGCAGCCAGACTCAGGGGAAATCACCCCTCCACTTT
>TRBV15|-|TRBJ2-3|TRBD2
CATSRALKRGAEDTQYF
TGTGCCACCAGCAGAGCCCTCAAGCGGGGGGCGGAGGATACGCAGTATTTT
>TRBV4-2|-|TRBJ1-2|-
CASSPNPTGNYGYTF
TGTGCCAGCAGCCCGAATCCCACGGGTAACTATGGCTACACCTTC
>TRBV18|-|TRBJ2-7|-
CASSPAALSYEQYF
TGTGCCAGCTCACCGGCAGCGCTCTCCTACGAGCAGTACTTC
>TRBV11-2|-|TRBJ2-3|-
CASSTPLRDSYGDTQYF
TGTGCCAGCAGCACCCCCCTCCGGGACTCCTATGGAGATACGCAGTATTTT
>TRBV28|-|TRBJ2-7|TRBD1
CASSPGWTGMGEQYF
TGTGCCAGCAGTCCCGGTTGGACAGGGATGGGCGAGCAGTACTTC
>TRBV7-9|-|TRBJ1-5|TRBD1
CASSPGQGHQPQHF
TGTGCCAGCAGCCCGGGACAGGGACATCAGCCCCAGCATTTT
>TRBV27|-|TRBJ1-1|-
CASSPGEGGTEAFF
TGTGCCAGCAGTCCGGGGGAGGGGGGAACTGAAGCTTTCTTT
>TRBV28|-|TRBJ2-3|TRBD2
CASSVGLAEPITDTQYF
TGTGCCAGCAGTGTGGGACTAGCGGAGCCGATCACAGATACGCAGTATTTT
>TRBV15|-|TRBJ1-2|TRBD1
CATVRDRGYRINYGYTF
TGTGCCACAGTACGGGACAGGGGGTACCGAATTAACTATGGCTACACCTTC
>TRBV5-1|-|TRBJ1-4|-
CASGNPGEKLFF
TGCGCCAGCGGCAACCCAGGGGAAAAACTGTTTTTT
>TRBV15|few|TRBJ1-1|-
CATSSPAGEAFF
TGTGCCACCAGCTCCCCGGCAGGGGAAGCTTTCTTT
>TRBV15|-|TRBJ1-3|-
CATSRAGSLSSGNTIYF
TGTGCCACCAGCAGGGCAGGGTCCTTAAGCTCTGGAAACACCATATATTTT
>TRBV2|-|TRBJ1-5|-
CASSPRWGGGQPQHF
TGTGCCAGCAGCCCCAGGTGGGGAGGCGGTCAGCCCCAGCATTTT
>TRBV5-4|-|TRBJ2-7|-
CASSLATSGEQYF
TGTGCCAGCAGCTTGGCAACTAGTGGTGAGCAGTACTTC
>TRBV30|once|TRBJ1-5|TRBD1
CAWSDTGGNQPQHF
TGTGCCTGGAGTGACACAGGGGGCAATCAGCCCCAGCATTTT
>TRBV6-1|-|TRBJ1-1|-
CASSETSRSEAFF
TGTGCCAGCAGTGAAACGTCGAGGAGCGAAGCTTTCTTT
>TRBV5-1|-|TRBJ1-5|TRBD1
CASSLATGGNQPQHF
TGCGCCAGCAGCTTGGCTACAGGGGGGAATCAGCCCCAGCATTTT
>TRBV5-1|-|TRBJ1-1|-
CASSLGAGVTEAFF
TGCGCCAGCAGCTTGGGGGCAGGGGTTACTGAAGCTTTCTTT
>TRBV7-9|-|TRBJ1-2|TRBD1
CASSLPTGSGYTF
TGTGCCAGCAGCTTACCGACAGGGAGTGGCTACACCTTC
>TRBV7-2|-|TRBJ2-7|TRBD2
CASSLKGQREWDEQYF
TGTGCCAGCAGCTTAAAGGGGCAGCGGGAGTGGGACGAGCAGTACTTC
>TRBV5-6|-|TRBJ2-2|-
CASSLQGAGELFF
TGTGCCAGCAGCTTACAGGGAGCCGGGGAGCTGTTTTTT
>TRBV10-1|-|TRBJ2-7|-
CASSEKPDSLSYEQYF
TGCGCCAGCAGTGAGAAACCAGACTCACTATCCTACGAGCAGTACTTC
>TRBV28|once|TRBJ1-2|-
CASSSTGTLPYGYTF
TGTGCCAGCAGTTCGACAGGTACCCTCCCCTATGGCTACACCTTC
>TRBV29-1|-|TRBJ2-7|TRBD1
CSVWTGKSYEQYF
TGCAGCGTGTGGACAGGGAAAAGCTACGAGCAGTACTTC
>TRBV7-2|-|TRBJ1-5|-
CASSLEDSYSNQPQHF
TGTGCCAGCAGCTTAGAAGACAGTTATAGCAATCAGCCCCAGCATTTT